The 14 T cell receptor beta chains reported below all come from one sample, sequenced in a study of regulatory T cells in long-lasting Graves disease. Documented time point: persistent/refractory GD, antithyroid drugs over 5 years with positive TRAb. PBMCs provided the RNA from which the TCR library was made. Building the TCR beta libraries relied on iRepertoire HTBI primers, and CDR3 regions underwent Arm-PCR. TCRdb re-derived calls from the multiplex PCR reads in MiXCR, one entry per CDR3 protein. The profile shows about 470,000 distinct CDR3 sequences, more than 20% of them singletons. This specimen was peripheral blood mononuclear cells (PBMCs), taken when the disease was refractory, from a patient treated with antithyroid drugs. Receptors originate from a female donor with Graves disease.

This chain links TRBV28 with TRBJ2-7, with TRBD1 identical over 9 bases. The CDR3 consists of 16 residues. J was trimmed by 3 bases and V by 5 bases; bases with no gene match: 11. CDR1 MDHEN and CDR2 SYDVKM come from the germline V gene. The CDR3 DNA sequence: TGTGCCAGCAGTACAGGGCTCGGGACAGGGTACTACGAGCAGTACTTC. This gives the protein CASSTGLGTGYYEQYF.

This clonotype has at least ten counts. The J gene is TRBJ1-2, the V gene TRBV2; D gene ambiguous. This CDR3 is 16 amino acids long. From germline, CDR1 is SNHLY and CDR2 FYNNEI. V lost 2 bases and J lost 2, with 15 bases in between. The CDR3 DNA sequence: TGTGCCAGCAGTGAATATCTTCCAGCAACCAACTATGGCTACACCTTC. It translates to CASSEYLPATNYGYTF. Looking up the rest from reference TRBV2 and TRBJ1-2 gives the full variable domain: EPEVTQTPSHQVTQMGQEVILRCVPISNHLYFYWYRQILGQKVEFLVSFYNNEISEKSEIFDDQFSVERPDGSNFTLKIRSTKLEDSAMYFCASSEYLPATNYGYTFGSGTRLTVV.

The V and J genes are TRBV5-8 and TRBJ2-1, with TRBD2 matching over 7 bases. The V segment lost 3 bases and the J segment 13 bases; nucleotides outside the gene matches: 10. The CDR3 spans 13 residues. Germline CDR1 SGHTS, CDR2 YDEGEE. The CDR3 protein is CASSSGVAGDQFF. The CDR3 region has the DNA TGTGCCAGCAGCTCGGGTGTGGCGGGGGATCAGTTCTTC.

The CDR3 DNA reads as TGTGCCAGCAGCTCCCTGACTAGCGGATACACAGATACGCAGTATTTT. Amino acid sequence: CASSSLTSGYTDTQYF. The rearrangement links TRBV11-2 to TRBJ2-3; 9 bases are a match to TRBD2. CDR3 size: 16 residues. V was pared by 4 bases and J by 2 bases, with 7 bases of the junction left unmatched. Germline V gene data show CDR1 as SGHAT and CDR2 as FQNNGV.

The gene calls are TRBV20-1 and TRBJ2-7; TRBD1 agrees at 10 bases. Germline CDR1 and CDR2: DFQATT and SNEGSKA (reference sequence). V trimming: 0 bases; J trimming: 0 bases; junction bases outside the gene matches: 11. The CDR3 has 18 amino acids. For the CDR3, the DNA is TGCAGTGCTAGAGATTTTAGGGGACAGGGGAAACCCTCCTACGAGCAGTACTTC. It codes for CSARDFRGQGKPSYEQYF.

In its sample, this clonotype was seen many times. The genes are TRBV20-1 and TRBJ1-5; tentative D call: TRBD1 (5 bases). Trimming pared 1 base from V and 6 bases from J, leaving 16 bases between. The CDR3 spans 15 residues. Germline CDR1 DFQATT, CDR2 SNEGSKA (reference sequence). For the CDR3, the DNA is TGCAGTGCTAGAGCTGGGCAGGGTGGTATTCAGCCCCAGCATTTT. Its translation: CSARAGQGGIQPQHF.

This clonotype has more than one count but fewer than ten. This clone may be a read error of a much larger clone one base away. The genes are TRBV28 and TRBJ2-7; a weak D match, TRBD1 (6 bases). There are 14 residues in the CDR3. CDR1 and CDR2 (germline): MDHEN, SYDVKM. The CDR3 loop is CASSRDTYSYDQYF. The CDR3 coding sequence is TGTGCCAGCAGCCGGGACACTTACTCCTACGATCAGTACTTC.

The chain uses TRBV5-1 and TRBJ2-7; 9 bases agree with TRBD1. Germline V gene sequence: CDR1 SGHRS, CDR2 YFSETQ. There are 15 residues in the CDR3. J gave up 5 bases and V 0 bases, and 6 bases lay outside the gene matches. The CDR3 is CASSLEGTGHHEQYF. CDR3 DNA sequence: TGCGCCAGCAGCTTGGAAGGGACAGGGCATCACGAGCAGTACTTC.

This chain connects TRBV7-9 to TRBJ2-4; D uncertain. Trimming took 2 bases from V and 5 from J, leaving 10 bases between them. Germline loops: CDR1 SEHNR, CDR2 FQNEAQ (reference sequence). The CDR3 is 14 amino acids. The CDR3 here is CASSLQSQENIQYF. The DNA of the CDR3 is TGTGCCAGCAGCTTACAGTCACAAGAAAACATTCAGTACTTC.

This clonotype was picked up a small number of times. The V and J genes are TRBV5-1 and TRBJ2-7; D not resolved. This CDR3 spans 13 amino acids. Between the trimmed V and J ends, which lost 1 base and 3 bases, there was a span of 8 bases. Germline values: CDR1 SGHRS, CDR2 YFSETQ. The CDR3 loop is CASSLYDLYEQYF. CDR3 nucleotides: TGCGCCAGCAGCTTGTACGATCTCTACGAGCAGTACTTC.

J is TRBJ1-1 and V is TRBV24-1; D remains ambiguous. Per germline, CDR1 KGHDR and CDR2 SFDVKD. V was shortened by 5 bases and J by 4 bases, with 16 bases between the two germline ends. CDR3 length: 15 residues. CDR3 sequence reads: CATSARQSWSTEAFF. Written as DNA, the CDR3 is TGTGCCACCAGTGCCCGTCAAAGCTGGAGCACTGAAGCTTTCTTT.

This clonotype was counted a few times. The rearrangement joins TRBV6-2 or TRBV6-3 to TRBJ2-2; the match to TRBD2 covers 9 bases. The trim removed 2 bases at V and 1 base at J, leaving 5 bases unmatched. Germline CDR1 reads MNHEY; CDR2 reads SVGEGT. The CDR3 is 17 amino acids. CDR3 coding DNA: TGTGCCAGCAGTTACCCCCTAGCGGGGATGAACACCGGGGAGCTGTTTTTT. It yields the protein CASSYPLAGMNTGELFF.

The table lists this clonotype with many counts. The rearrangement uses TRBV11-2 and TRBJ2-7; TRBD2 aligns across 9 bases. Per germline, CDR1 SGHAT and CDR2 FQNNGV. This CDR3 is built from 15 residues. The ends lost 0 bases at V and 3 bases at J; junction bases unmatched: 3. Written as DNA, the CDR3 is TGTGCCAGCAGCTTAGAGGCTAGCGGGAACTACGAGCAGTACTTC. Encoded protein: CASSLEASGNYEQYF.

The sample holds many counts of this clonotype. The chain carries TRBV12-3 or TRBV12-4 and TRBJ2-2; unclear D gene. Trimming pared 4 bases from V and 7 bases from J, leaving 7 bases between. This CDR3 is built from 12 residues. The CDR3 nucleotides are TGTGCCAGCAGTTACGACGGCGGGGAGCTGTTTTTT. Translated, it gives CASSYDGGELFF.